This T cell receptor beta chain was recovered during a study of blood T cells in healthy people across ages (dated by TCRdb to 2014 to 2015). In terms of the full investigation: In model experiments, template switching captured roughly one uniquely barcoded TCR beta cDNA molecule for every two T cells. Age-related changes in TCR beta repertoire diversity were measured in the study by deep sequencing normalized with unique cDNA molecular identifiers. To avoid experimental bias, donors of different ages were spread randomly across the sequencing lanes. For two donors (one aged 18 to 30 and one aged 80 or older), the study analyzed two additional independent replicas of 1 million unique cDNA reads from the same blood draw. The donors were divided into four age groups: young (average 16 years), middle-aged (approximately 39), aged (about 62) and long-lived (about 80).

Overall results and qualifications from the work: Observed TCR beta diversity per million T cells fell roughly linearly with age, and a significant reduction was already apparent by age roughly 40. Bulk unsorted PBMC profiling prevented conclusive comparison of naive and antigen-experienced compartments. Because the CMV infection status of the donors was unknown, age-related changes in expanded clonotypes may potentially have been confounded. Estimates of total diversity based on one million sequenced T cells were considered lower bounds and underestimates. There was a strong correlation between observed TCR beta diversity and the percentage of naive T cells measured by flow cytometry. Compared with the aged group, the long-lived group had more naive CD4+ T cells, fewer expanded clones and increased TCR diversity, suggesting age selection.

This clonotype was seen a handful of times. The antigen it recognizes is unknown. Per-base qualities were not stored, and no clone one base away is much larger. V lost 8 bases and J lost 6 bases; the stretch between them is 8 bases long. Via the germline V gene, CDR1 is ENHRY and CDR2 SYGVKD. From cysteine to phenylalanine, the CDR3 is 11 amino acids long. Only the CDR3 region is kept as DNA, spanning 33 bases read in frame from base 1. The library was made by 5' RACE. A second PCR of roughly 7 to 12 cycles was performed with a sample-barcoded 5' primer and a J-beta primer mix. A unique molecular identifier was introduced onto each TCR beta cDNA molecule by a template-switch 5' adaptor carrying 12 random nucleotides. Each sample yielded at least 2.5 million CDR3-containing paired-end reads. All of the RNA was converted into first-strand cDNA using the Mint cDNA synthesis kit, with a TRBC-specific oligonucleotide serving as the primer. All cDNA was treated with uracil-DNA glycosylase and then went through a first 18-cycle PCR with the universal primers M1SS and BC2_uni_R. For the original study's pipeline: Each sample was normalized by randomly selecting 1 million high-quality reads, each carrying a distinct molecular identifier. Instead of being binned into consensus sequences, reads with shared molecular identifiers were discarded. CDR3 identification, clonotype clustering and error correction used MiTCR with a Q25 quality threshold and the strictest error-elimination algorithm. A nonparametric unseen species model with Euler transformation was used to estimate lower-bound total TCR beta diversity. TCRdb reprocessed the public reads (quality trimming at Q25 with fastp, clone calling with MiXCR) and kept in-frame beta chains. Identical CDR3 proteins give one entry, which carries the most common genes and DNA. These V and J calls originate from TCRdb's pipeline instead of the authors' own analysis. The sample includes fewer than 2 million distinct CDR3 sequences, with around 42% observed a single time. In total, the top ten clones hold 20% to 25% of the sample.

The donors were roughly 39 Caucasian individuals from Russia, aged roughly 6 to 100 years, who were systemically healthy. Around 10 milliliters of peripheral blood were drawn from each donor into EDTA-treated Vacutainer tubes. Ficoll-Paque density-gradient centrifugation was used to isolate PBMCs, with at least 7 million obtained per sample. Trizol reagent was used to extract total RNA from the PBMCs, yielding at least 5.5 micrograms per sample. For every donor, an aliquot of PBMCs went through flow cytometry to measure the percentages of naive CD45RAhigh/CD27high T cells. The sequence came from a human donor in good health. Specimen: blood. Recombination linked TRBV10-3 to TRBJ1-3, with the D gene uncertain. The CDR3 in this case is CAIRLANTIYF. The DNA sequence reads TGTGCCATCCGGTTAGCAAACACCATATATTTT.